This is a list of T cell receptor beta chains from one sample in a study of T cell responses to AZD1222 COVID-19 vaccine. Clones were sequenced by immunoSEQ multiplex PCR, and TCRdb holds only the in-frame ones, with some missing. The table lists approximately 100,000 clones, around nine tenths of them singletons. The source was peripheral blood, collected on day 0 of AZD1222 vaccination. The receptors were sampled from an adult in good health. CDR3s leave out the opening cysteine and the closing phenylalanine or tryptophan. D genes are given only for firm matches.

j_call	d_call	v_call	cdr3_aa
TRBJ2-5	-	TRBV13	ASSVPDNRQETQY
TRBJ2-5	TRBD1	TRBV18	ASSSGTEETQY
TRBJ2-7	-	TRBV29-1	SVRRGPYEQY
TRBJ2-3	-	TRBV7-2	ASSGTYEDTQY
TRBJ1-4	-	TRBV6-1	ASSERGNSGNEKLF
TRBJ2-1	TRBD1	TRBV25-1	ASSDSGTVNEQF
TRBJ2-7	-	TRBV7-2	ASSLANEQY
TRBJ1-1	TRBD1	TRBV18	ASSRSRQGKGGDGAF
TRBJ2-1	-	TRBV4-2	ASSLIADSYNEQF
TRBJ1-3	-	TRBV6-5	ASSYMGGTIY
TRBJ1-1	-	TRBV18	ASSSTQWGLTTNTEAF
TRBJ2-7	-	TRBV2	ASSFGPGLEQY
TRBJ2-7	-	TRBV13	ASSHGGKNNPAYEQY
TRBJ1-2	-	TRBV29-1	SVEEATGFRGYT
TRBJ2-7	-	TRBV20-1	SARGNYEQY
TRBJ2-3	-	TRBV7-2	ASSFPLGSTDTQY
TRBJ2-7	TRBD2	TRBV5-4	ASSLGPGLAGGYEQY
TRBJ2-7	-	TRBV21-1	ASSHNQGQGAVYEQY
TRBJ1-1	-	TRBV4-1	ASSQVVQTNTEAF
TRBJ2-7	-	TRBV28	ASSSVRVSYEQY
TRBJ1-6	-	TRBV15	ATSTNTANNSPLH
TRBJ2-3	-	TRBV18	ASSPRGTRSGSTDTQY
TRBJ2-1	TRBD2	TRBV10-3	AISDIQRGGNEQF
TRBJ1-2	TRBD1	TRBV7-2	ASSLAPGDRGLYGYT
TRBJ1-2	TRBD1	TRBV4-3	ASSPPGQPGGYT
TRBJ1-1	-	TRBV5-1	ASSLNLGEAF
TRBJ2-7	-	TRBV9	ASSVGEVIGSYEQY
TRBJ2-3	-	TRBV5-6	ASSLAGNVVPDTQY
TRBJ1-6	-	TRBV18	ASSSSNSPLH
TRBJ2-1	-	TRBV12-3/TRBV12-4	ASSLVMTEQF
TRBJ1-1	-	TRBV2	ASIPRGQPLPAF
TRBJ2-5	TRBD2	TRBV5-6	ASSQGGGYGTQY
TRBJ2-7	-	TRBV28	ASRTGSRSYEQY
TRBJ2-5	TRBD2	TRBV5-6	ASSSGTSGQETQY
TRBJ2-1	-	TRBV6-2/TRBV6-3	ASSYSGFAF
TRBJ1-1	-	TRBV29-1	SVDSGAKGTEAF
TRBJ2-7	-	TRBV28	ASSNPWGSYEQY
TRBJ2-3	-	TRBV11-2	ASSSYRADTQY
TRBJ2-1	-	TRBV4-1	ASSQIEVAVSEQF
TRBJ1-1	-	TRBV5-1	ASSLVTDYTEAF
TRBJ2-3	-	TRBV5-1	ASSVTPDTQY
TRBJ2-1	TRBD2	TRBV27	ASSLGTSGRFNEQF
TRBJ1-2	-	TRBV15	ATSRGRGGGYT
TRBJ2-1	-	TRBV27	ASSSLSSGRTYEQF
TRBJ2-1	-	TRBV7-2	ASSPAGDEQF
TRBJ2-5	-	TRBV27	ASSSRWANQETQY
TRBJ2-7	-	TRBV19	ASSIGASWEQY
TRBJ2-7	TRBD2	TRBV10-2	ASSESGGMNEQY
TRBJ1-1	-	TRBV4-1	ASSRDDRLTEAF
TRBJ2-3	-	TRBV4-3	ASSQAYGTDTQY